This T cell receptor beta chain was found in a study of shared clonotypes between healthy human individuals. The CDR3 has 14 amino acids. The ends lost 3 bases at V and 7 bases at J; junction bases unmatched: 6. Germline CDR1 reads SGHTA; CDR2 reads FQGTGA. As processed by the authors: As immunoSEQ supplied junction-only sequences (without quality scores), filtering differed. The data were produced by immunoSEQ multiplex PCR, yet TCRdb's version contains in-frame clones alone and is incomplete. The V and J calls and the clone size are those of that table, but D and trimming were determined from the DNA. This repertoire shows under 600,000 clones, approximately 79% found once; its top ten account for approximately 12%. Recent vaccinations or acute infections were absent in the healthy HIV-negative adult donors. Every contributor of samples was a Caucasian grown-up residing in Nashville, Tennessee.

The origin of this receptor is a woman aged 40 to 50 in good health. Some clones in this sample may be carry-over from other donors' samples. This chain connects TRBV7-3 to TRBJ2-1, with 7 bases fitting TRBD2. The specimen was PBMCs. This chain's CDR3 is CASSLGGSRNEQFF. As DNA, the CDR3 is TGTGCCAGCAGCTTGGGCGGGAGTCGGAATGAGCAGTTCTTC.